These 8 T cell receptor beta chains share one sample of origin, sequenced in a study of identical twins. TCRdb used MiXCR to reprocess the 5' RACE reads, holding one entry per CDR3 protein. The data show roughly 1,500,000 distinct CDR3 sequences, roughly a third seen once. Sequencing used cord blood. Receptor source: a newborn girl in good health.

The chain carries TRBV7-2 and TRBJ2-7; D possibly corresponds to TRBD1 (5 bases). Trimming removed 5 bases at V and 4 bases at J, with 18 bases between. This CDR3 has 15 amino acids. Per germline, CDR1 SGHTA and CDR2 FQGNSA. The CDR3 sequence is CASSRLGLEAYEQYF. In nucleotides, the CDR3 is TGTGCCAGCAGCCGGCTGGGGCTAGAGGCTTACGAGCAGTACTTC.

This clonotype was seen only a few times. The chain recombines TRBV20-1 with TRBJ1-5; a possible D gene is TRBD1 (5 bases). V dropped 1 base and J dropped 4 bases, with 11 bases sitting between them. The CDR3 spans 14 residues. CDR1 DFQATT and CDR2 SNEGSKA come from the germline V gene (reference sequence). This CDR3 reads CSARGGNGNQPQHF. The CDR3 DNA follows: TGCAGTGCTAGAGGGGGGAACGGGAATCAGCCCCAGCATTTT.

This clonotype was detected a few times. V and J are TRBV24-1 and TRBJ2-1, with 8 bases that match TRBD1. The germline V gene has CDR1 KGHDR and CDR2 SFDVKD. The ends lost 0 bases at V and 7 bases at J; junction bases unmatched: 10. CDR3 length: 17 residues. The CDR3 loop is CATSDLQRTGNRNEQFF. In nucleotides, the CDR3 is TGTGCCACCAGTGATTTGCAACGGACAGGGAATAGGAATGAGCAGTTCTTC.

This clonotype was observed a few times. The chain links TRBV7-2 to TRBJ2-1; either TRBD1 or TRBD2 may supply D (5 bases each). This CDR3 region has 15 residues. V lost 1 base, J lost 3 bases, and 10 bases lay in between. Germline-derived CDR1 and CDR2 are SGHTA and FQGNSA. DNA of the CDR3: TGTGCCAGCAGCTTAGGTGGGGGAAACTACAATGAGCAGTTCTTC. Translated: CASSLGGGNYNEQFF.

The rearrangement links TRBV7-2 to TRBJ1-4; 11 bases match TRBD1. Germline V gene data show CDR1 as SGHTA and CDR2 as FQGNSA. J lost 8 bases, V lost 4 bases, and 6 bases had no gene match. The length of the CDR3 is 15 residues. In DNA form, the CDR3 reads TGTGCCAGCAGCTGGACAGGGGGCGCTTGGGAAAAACTGTTTTTT. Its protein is CASSWTGGAWEKLFF.

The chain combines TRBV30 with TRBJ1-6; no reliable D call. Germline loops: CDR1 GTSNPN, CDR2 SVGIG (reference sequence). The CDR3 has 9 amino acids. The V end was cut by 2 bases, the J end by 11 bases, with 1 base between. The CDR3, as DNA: TGTGCCTGGAGTCCACCCCTCCACTTT. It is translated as CAWSPPLHF. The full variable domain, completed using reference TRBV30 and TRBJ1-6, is SQTIHQWPATLVQPVGSPLSLECTVEGTSNPNLYWYRQAAGRGLQLLFYSVGIGQISSEVPQNLSASRPQDRQFILSSKKLLLSDSGFYLCAWSPPLHFGNGTRLTVT.

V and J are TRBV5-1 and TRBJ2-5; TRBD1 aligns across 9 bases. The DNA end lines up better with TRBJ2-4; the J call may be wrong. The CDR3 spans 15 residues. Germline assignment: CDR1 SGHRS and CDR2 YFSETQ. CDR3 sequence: CASSSRDRDLNIQYF. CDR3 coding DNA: TGCGCCAGCAGCTCCCGGGACAGGGACCTAAACATTCAGTACTTC.

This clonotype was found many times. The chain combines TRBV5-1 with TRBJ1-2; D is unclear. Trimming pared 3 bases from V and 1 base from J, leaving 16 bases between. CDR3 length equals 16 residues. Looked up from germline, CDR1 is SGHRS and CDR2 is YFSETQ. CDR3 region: CASSSGGAVFNYGYTF. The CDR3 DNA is TGCGCCAGCAGCTCAGGCGGAGCAGTCTTTAACTATGGCTACACCTTC.